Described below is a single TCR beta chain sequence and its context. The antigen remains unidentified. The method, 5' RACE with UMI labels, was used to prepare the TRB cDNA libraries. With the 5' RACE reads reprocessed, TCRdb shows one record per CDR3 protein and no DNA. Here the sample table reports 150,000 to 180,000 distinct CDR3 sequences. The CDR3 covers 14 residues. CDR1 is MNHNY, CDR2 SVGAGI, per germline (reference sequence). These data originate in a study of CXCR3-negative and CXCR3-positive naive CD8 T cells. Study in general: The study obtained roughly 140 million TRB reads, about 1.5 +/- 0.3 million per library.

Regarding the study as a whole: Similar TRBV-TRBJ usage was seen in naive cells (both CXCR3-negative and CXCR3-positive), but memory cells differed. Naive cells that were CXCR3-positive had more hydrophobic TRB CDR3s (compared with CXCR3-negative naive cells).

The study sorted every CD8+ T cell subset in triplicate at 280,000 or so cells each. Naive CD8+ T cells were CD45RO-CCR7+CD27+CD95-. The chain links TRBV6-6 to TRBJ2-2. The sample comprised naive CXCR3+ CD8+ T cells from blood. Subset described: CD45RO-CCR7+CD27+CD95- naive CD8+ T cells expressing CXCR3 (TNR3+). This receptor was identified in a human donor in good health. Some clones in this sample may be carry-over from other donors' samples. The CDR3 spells CASSYMSRAGELFF.